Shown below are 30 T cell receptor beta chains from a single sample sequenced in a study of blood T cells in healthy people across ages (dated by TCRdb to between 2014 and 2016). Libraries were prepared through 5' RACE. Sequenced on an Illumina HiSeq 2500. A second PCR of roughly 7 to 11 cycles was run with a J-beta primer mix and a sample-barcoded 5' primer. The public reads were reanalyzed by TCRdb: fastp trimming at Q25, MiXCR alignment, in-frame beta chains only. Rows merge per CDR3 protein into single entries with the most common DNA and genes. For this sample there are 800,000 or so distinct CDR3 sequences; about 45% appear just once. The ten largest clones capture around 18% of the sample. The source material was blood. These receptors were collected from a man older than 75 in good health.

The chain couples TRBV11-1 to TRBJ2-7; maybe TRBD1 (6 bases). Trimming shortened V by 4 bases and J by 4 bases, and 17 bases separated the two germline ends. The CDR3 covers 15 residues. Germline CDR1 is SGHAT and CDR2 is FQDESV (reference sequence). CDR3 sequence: CASSSPGHTTYEQYF. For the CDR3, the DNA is TGTGCCAGCAGCTCTCCGGGACACACAACTTACGAGCAGTACTTC.

For the CDR3, the DNA is TGCAGTGCTAGAGATTTAAGGGCCCAGTACTTC. It specifies CSARDLRAQYF. The chain links TRBV20-1 to TRBJ2-7; D uncertain. In germline, CDR1 is DFQATT, CDR2 SNEGSKA (reference sequence). V lost 0 bases and J 10 bases, leaving 10 bases between the germline ends. The CDR3 spans 11 residues.

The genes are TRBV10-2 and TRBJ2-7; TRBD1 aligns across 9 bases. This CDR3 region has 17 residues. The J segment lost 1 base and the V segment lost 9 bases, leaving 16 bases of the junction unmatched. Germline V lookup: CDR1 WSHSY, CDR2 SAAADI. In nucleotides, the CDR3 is TGCGCCAGTCGCGGGACAGGGTGGACCAGGAGGTCCTACGAGCAGTACTTC. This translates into CASRGTGWTRRSYEQYF.

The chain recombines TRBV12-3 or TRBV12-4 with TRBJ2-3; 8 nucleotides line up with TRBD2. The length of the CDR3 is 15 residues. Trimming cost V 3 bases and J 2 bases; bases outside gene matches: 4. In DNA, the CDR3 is TGTGCCAGCAGTTTGAGCGGGAGAGCCACAGATACGCAGTATTTT. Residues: CASSLSGRATDTQYF.

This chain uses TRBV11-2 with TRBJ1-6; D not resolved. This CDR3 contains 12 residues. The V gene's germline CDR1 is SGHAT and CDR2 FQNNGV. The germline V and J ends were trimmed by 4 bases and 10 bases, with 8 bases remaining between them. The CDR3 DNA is TGTGCCAGCAGCTCCCAGAACTCACCCCTCCACTTT. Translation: CASSSQNSPLHF.

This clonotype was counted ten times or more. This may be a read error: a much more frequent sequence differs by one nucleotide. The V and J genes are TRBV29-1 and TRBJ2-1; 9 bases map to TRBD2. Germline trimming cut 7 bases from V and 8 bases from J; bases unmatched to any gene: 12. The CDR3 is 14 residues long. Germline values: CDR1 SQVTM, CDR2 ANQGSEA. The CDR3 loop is CSGSGRAGGYEQFF. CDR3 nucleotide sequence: TGCAGCGGTAGTGGACGAGCGGGAGGATATGAGCAGTTCTTC.

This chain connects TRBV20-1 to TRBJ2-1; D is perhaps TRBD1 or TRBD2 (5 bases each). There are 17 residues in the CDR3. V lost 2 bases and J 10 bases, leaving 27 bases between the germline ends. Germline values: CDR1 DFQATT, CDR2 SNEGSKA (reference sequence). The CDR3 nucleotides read TGCAGTGCTAGACATCCACGGGCTGTGGGACGGTCTGGCGAGCAGTTCTTC. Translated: CSARHPRAVGRSGEQFF.

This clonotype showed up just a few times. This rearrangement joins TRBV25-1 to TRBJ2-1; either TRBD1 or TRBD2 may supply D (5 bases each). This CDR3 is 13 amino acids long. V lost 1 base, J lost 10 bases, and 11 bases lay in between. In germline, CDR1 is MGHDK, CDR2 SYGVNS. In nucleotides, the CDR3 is TGTGCCAGCAGTGAATGGGACCGCCGGGAGCAGTTCTTC. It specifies CASSEWDRREQFF.

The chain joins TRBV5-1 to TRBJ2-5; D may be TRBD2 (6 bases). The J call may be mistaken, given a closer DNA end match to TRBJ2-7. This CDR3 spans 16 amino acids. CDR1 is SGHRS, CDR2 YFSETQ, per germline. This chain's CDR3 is CASSPLGGSPSYEQYF. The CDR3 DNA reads TGCGCCAGCAGCCCCCTGGGGGGTAGCCCCTCCTACGAGCAGTACTTC.

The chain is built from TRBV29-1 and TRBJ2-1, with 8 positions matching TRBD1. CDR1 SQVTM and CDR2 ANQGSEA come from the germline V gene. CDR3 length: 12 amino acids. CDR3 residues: CSGQGAGNEQFF. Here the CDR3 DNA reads TGCAGTGGGCAGGGGGCGGGTAATGAGCAGTTCTTC.

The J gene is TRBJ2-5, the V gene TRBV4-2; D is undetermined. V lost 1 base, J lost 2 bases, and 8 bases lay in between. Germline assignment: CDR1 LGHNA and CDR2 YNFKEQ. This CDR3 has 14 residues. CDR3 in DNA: TGTGCCAGCAGCCAAGTCGGAGCTCAAGAGACCCAGTACTTC. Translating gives CASSQVGAQETQYF.

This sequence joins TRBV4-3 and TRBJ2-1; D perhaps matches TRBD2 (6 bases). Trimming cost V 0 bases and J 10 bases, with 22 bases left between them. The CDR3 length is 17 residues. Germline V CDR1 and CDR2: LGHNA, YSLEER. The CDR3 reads CASSQDPVRELTYEQFF. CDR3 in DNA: TGCGCCAGCAGCCAAGATCCGGTACGGGAGTTAACCTACGAGCAGTTCTTC.

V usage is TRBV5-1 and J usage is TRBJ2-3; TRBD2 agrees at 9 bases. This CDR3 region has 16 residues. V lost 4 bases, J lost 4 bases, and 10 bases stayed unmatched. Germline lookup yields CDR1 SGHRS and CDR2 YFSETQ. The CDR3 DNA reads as TGCGCCAGCAGCCCAGAAGGGCGGGAGGGCCCAGATACGCAGTATTTT. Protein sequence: CASSPEGREGPDTQYF.

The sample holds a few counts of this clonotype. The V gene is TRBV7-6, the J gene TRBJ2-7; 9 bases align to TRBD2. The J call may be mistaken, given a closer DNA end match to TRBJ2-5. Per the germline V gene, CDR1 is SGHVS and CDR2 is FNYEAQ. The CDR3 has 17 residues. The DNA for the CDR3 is TGTGCCAGCAGCATGGGACTAGCACCAATGAGTGGGGAGACCCAGTACTTC. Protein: CASSMGLAPMSGETQYF.

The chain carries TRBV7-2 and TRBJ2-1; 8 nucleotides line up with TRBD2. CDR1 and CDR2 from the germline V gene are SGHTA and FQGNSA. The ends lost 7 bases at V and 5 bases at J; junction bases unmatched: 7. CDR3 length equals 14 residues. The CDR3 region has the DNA TGTGCCAGCATAGCAGCTAGCGGGCACAATGAGCAGTTCTTC. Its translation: CASIAASGHNEQFF.

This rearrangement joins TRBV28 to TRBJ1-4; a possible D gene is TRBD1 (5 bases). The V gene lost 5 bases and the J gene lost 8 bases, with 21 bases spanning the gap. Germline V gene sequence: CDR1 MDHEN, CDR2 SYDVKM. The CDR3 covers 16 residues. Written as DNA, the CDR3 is TGTGCCAGCAGTCTAATGGACACCCCCTCGAGAGAAAAACTGTTTTTT. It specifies CASSLMDTPSREKLFF.

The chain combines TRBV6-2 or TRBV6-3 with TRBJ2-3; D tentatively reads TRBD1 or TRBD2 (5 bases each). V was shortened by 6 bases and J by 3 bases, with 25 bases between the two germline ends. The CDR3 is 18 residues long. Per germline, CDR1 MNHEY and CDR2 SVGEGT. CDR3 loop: CASRGLAGGPSRTDTQYF. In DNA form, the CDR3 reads TGTGCCAGCAGGGGGCTGGCCGGCGGGCCTAGTCGTACAGATACGCAGTATTTT.

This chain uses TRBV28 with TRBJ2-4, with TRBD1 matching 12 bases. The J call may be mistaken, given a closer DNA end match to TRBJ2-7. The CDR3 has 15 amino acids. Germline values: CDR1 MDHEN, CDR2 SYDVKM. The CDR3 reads CASRYPGQGAHEQYF. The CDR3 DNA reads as TGTGCCAGCAGGTACCCGGGACAGGGGGCCCACGAGCAGTACTTC.

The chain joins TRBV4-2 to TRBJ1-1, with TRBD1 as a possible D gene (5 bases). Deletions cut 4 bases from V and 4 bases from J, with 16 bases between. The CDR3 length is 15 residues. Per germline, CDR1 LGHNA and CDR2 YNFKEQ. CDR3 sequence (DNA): TGTGCCAGCAGCCCCTCGGGGGTTGGGGGCACTGAAGCTTTCTTT. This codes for CASSPSGVGGTEAFF.

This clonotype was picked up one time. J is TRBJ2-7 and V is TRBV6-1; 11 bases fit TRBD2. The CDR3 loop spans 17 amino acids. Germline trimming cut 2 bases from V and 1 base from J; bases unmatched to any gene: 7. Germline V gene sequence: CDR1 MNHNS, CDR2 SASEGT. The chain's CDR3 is CASSERARTSGSYEQYF. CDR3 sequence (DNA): TGTGCCAGCAGTGAAAGGGCTAGGACTAGCGGGTCCTACGAGCAGTACTTC.

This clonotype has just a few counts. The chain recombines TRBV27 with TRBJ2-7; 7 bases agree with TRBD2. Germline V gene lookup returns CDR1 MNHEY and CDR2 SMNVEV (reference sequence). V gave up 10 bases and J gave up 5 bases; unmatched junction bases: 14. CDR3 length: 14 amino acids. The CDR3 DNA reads TGTGCCACCTCGGGGGGTAGGGGCATCGACGAGCAGTACTTC. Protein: CATSGGRGIDEQYF.

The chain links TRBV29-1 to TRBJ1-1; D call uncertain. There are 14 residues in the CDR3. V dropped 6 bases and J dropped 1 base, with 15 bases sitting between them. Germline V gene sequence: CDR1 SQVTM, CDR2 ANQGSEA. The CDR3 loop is CSVPSRGGNTEAFF. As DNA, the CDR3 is TGCAGCGTCCCCTCTAGAGGAGGGAACACTGAAGCTTTCTTT.

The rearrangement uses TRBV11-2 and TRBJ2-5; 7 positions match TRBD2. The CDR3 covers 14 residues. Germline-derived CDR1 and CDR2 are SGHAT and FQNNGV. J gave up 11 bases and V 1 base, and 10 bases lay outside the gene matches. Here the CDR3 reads CASSLVGNSREQYF. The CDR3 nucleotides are TGTGCCAGCAGCTTAGTAGGCAATTCGCGGGAGCAGTACTTC.

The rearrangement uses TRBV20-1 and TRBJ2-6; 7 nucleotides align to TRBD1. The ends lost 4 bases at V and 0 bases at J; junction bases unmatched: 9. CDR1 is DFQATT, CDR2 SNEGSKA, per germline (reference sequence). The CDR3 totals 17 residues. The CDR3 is CSAKTERTGSGANVLTF. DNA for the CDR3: TGCAGTGCTAAAACGGAACGGACAGGCTCTGGGGCCAACGTCCTGACTTTC.

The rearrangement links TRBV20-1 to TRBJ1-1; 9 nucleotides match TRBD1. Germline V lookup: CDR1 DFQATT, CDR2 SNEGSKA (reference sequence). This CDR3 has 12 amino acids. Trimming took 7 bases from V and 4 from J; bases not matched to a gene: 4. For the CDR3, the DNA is TGCAGTGAGGACAGGGGAGGCACTGAAGCTTTCTTT. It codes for CSEDRGGTEAFF.

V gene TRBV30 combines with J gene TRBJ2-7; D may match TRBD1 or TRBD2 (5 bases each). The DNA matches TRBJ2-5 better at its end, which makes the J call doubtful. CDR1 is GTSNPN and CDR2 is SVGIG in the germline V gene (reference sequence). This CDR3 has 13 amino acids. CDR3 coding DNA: TGTGCCTCCTTCGGGGTTAGGGGCGAGACCCAGTACTTC. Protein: CASFGVRGETQYF.

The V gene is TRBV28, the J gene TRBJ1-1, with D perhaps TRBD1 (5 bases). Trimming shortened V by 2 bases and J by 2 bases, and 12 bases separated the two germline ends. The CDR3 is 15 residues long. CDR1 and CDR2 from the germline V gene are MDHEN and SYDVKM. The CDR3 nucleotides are TGTGCCAGCAGTTTAACAGGACGGTTTAACACTGAAGCTTTCTTT. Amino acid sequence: CASSLTGRFNTEAFF.

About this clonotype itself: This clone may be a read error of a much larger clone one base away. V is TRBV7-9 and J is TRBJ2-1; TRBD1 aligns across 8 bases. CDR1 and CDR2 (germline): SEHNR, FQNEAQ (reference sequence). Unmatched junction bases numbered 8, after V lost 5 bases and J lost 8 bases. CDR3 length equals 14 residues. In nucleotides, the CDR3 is TGTGCCAGCAGCGTCACAGGACAGGGCTATGAGCAGTTCTTC. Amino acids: CASSVTGQGYEQFF.

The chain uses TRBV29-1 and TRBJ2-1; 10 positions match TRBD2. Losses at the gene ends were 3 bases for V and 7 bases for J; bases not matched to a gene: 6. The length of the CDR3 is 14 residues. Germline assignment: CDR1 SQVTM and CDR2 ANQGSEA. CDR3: CSVEGTSAQNEQFF. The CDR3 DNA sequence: TGCAGCGTTGAGGGGACTAGCGCTCAGAATGAGCAGTTCTTC.

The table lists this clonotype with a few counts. The CDR3 loop is CSAAYPLAGGINEQFF. The DNA of the CDR3 is TGCAGTGCTGCCTACCCCCTAGCGGGAGGTATCAATGAGCAGTTCTTC. The rearrangement links TRBV20-1 to TRBJ2-1; 11 bases line up with TRBD2. Germline CDR1 and CDR2: DFQATT and SNEGSKA (reference sequence). CDR3 length: 16 amino acids. Trimming took 5 bases from V and 6 from J; bases not matched to a gene: 12.